One T cell receptor beta chain is described in this entry. In the source study's methods: Amplification of reference gene primers was used by the study to estimate nucleated cell counts. Sequencing used immunoSEQ multiplex PCR; TCRdb keeps in-frame clones, though not all of them. V, J and clone size were drawn from that table, and D and trimming were deduced from the DNA. The top ten clones hold 6% to 7.5% of a sample with hundreds of thousands of clones, around 81% of them seen once. The CDR3 runs 16 residues. Germline CDR1 is SGHTA and CDR2 is FQGTGA. V dropped 1 base and J dropped 0 bases, with 7 bases sitting between them. This record comes from a study of blood T cell repertoires in COVID-19.

Input material: PBMCs or T cells enriched from blood (not recorded which). The TCR sequence derives from a woman between 40 and 55 years old with acute COVID-19. The V and J genes are TRBV7-3 and TRBJ2-6; D uncertain. This chain's CDR3 is CASSLIPSSGANVLTF. The CDR3 coding sequence is TGTGCCAGCAGCTTAATCCCGAGCTCTGGGGCCAACGTCCTGACTTTC.